The following is a T cell receptor (beta chain) sequence with its context. There is no known antigen for this receptor. No clone much larger than this one lies a single base away; base qualities are absent. Genomic DNA was isolated from the sorted cells so that the TCRbeta CDR3 region could be sequenced. TCRbeta CDR3 regions were sequenced using the immunoSEQ Assay. The source is immuneACCESS, and TCRdb retained only in-frame sequences with V and J called. Part of the clones is not carried over; for the studies checked, unresolved V genes explain less than half of this, and the remainder is unexplained. The sample table holds about 36,000 clones, of which around 89% were seen once. In total, the top ten clones hold 3.5% to 5% of the sample. Counted from cysteine to phenylalanine, this CDR3 has 14 amino acids. This entry keeps only the CDR3 DNA: 42 bases, framed from base 1. Trimming takes 10 bases from V and 2 bases from J, and the germline ends sit 18 bases apart. Based on the germline V gene, the CDR1 and CDR2 sequences are MNHNS and SASEGT.

This entry is derived from a study of OX40 agonist ivuxolimab in advanced cancers. About the study as a whole: Ivuxolimab was an agonistic, fully human IgG2 monoclonal antibody directed against OX40 (CD134), a costimulatory receptor. Peripheral TCRbeta sequencing was intended to test whether TCR sequence diversity was altered and clonal T-cell expansion was caused by ivuxolimab. The paper covers the monotherapy dose-escalation part of the phase I ivuxolimab trial, which included N = 52 patients. A male proportion of around 80% and a mean age of about 60 years, ranging from about 23 to 79, were recorded for the dose-escalation cohort. Prior anti-PD-1, anti-PD-L1 or anti-CTLA-4 therapy was permitted, and checkpoint inhibitors had been received by 40% to 50% of dose-escalation patients. Intravenous ivuxolimab was administered to patients every 2 weeks at six dose levels: 0.01, 0.1, 0.3, 1.5, 3 and 10 mg/kg. Three dose-escalation patients achieved partial responses, one with hepatocellular carcinoma and two with cutaneous melanoma. Among the roughly 50 dose-escalation patients, around 20 had hepatocellular carcinoma, roughly 15 melanoma, 9 renal cell carcinoma and 9 head and neck cancer. General conclusions and limits of the study: In the 0.1-3.0 mg/kg groups, partial responders were among the patients with the lowest normalized peripheral clonal expansion, particularly in CD8+ T cells. Low levels of normalized T-cell clonal expansion were also seen in some patients who did not respond. At doses from 0.1 to 3.0 mg/kg, clonal expansion was seen in both CD4+ and CD8+ blood T cells between baseline and week 6. After ivuxolimab, more expanded clones were found on average in CD8+ T cells than in CD4+ T cells. The antigen specificity of the peripheral T cells that underwent clonal expansion was not determined.

The trial excluded patients who had a history of autoimmune disease or who were on systemic immunosuppression. Peripheral blood for TCR sequencing was collected from all dose cohorts at baseline, on cycle 4 day 1, and on cycle 7 day 1. Samples came from an open-label, multicenter, first-in-human phase I dose-escalation trial of ivuxolimab. Adults with locally advanced or metastatic melanoma, renal cell, hepatocellular, or head and neck squamous cell carcinoma were enrolled in the trial. Before TCR sequencing, CD4+ and CD8+ T cells were separately sorted from peripheral blood. Rearrangement joined TRBV6-1 to TRBJ2-7; the D gene is perhaps TRBD1, from 6 matching bases. Source: CD4+ or CD8+ T cells sorted from blood, taken in a trial of the OX40 agonist ivuxolimab. The sequence was obtained from an adult with an advanced solid tumor such as melanoma, head and neck, liver or kidney cancer. The CDR3 region reads CANRAGTPPYEQYF. The DNA sequence is TGTGCCAACCGGGCAGGGACACCACCCTACGAGCAGTACTTC.